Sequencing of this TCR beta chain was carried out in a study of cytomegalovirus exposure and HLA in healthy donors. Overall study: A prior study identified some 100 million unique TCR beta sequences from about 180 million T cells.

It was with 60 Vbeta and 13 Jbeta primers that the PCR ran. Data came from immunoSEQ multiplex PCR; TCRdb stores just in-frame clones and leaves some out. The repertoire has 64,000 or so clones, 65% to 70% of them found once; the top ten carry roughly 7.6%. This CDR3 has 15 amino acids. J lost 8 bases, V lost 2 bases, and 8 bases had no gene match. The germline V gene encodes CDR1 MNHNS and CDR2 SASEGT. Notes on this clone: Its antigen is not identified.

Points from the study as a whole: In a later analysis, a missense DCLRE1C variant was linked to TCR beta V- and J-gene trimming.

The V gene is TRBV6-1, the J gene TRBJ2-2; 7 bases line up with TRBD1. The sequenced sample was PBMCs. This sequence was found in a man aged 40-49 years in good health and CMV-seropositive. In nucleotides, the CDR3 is TGTGCCAGCAGTGAAAAAAGGAACAGGGGAGGGGAGCTGTTTTTT. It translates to CASSEKRNRGGELFF.